This TCR beta chain was recorded in a study of blood T cell repertoires in COVID-19. Study-wide context: From T cells, B-cell-depleted T cells, or PBMCs came the material, which was cDNA or gDNA.

The CDR3 contains 15 residues. With 1 base removed from V and 10 bases from J, the gap between germline ends came to 14 bases. Germline V gives CDR1 SGHTA, CDR2 FQGTGA. Libraries were prepared by immunoSEQ multiplex PCR; TCRdb keeps only in-frame clonotypes and omits some of them. Of about 200,000 clones listed, 85% are singletons. The chain couples TRBV7-3 to TRBJ1-6; D is perhaps TRBD1 (5 bases). The source of this sequence is a man aged 60 to 75 with COVID-19, enrolled during active disease. The sample was peripheral blood. CDR3 in amino acids: CASSLSRGGHSPLHF. For the CDR3, the DNA is TGTGCCAGCAGCTTAAGTCGGGGAGGACACTCACCCCTCCACTTT.